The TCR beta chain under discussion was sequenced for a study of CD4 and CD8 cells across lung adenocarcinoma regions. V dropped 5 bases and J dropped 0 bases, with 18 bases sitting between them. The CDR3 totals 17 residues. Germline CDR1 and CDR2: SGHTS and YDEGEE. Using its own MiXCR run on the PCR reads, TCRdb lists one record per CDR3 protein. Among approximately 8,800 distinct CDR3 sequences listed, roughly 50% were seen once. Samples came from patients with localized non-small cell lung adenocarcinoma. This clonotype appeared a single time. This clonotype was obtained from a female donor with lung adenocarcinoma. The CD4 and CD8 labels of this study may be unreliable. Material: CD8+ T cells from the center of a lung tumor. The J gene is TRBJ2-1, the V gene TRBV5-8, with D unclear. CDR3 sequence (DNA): TGTGCCAGCAGTCCTGGATGGAGCCTTGGCTCCTACAATGAGCAGTTCTTC. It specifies CASSPGWSLGSYNEQFF.